One and the same sample provided the 14 T cell receptor beta chains below, sequenced in a study of T-cell memory formation after mild COVID-19. TCRdb passed the 5' RACE reads through MiXCR, listing each CDR3 protein once. The top ten clones hold more than 11% of a sample with 120,000 or so distinct CDR3 sequences, approximately 15% of them seen once. Sequencing was performed on PBMCs or a T cell subset sorted from them (not recorded which). The receptors originated from an adult woman who had mild COVID-19 (a few samples of this study predate the infection). Cell type and time point are not known.

The V gene is TRBV5-1, the J gene TRBJ2-3; 9 bases fit TRBD1. Trimming removed 0 bases from V and 5 bases from J; junction bases left unmatched: 1. Germline CDR1 reads SGHRS; CDR2 reads YFSETQ. This CDR3 spans 14 amino acids. CDR3 nucleotides: TGCGCCAGCAGCTTGGACAGGGGGCGAGATACGCAGTATTTT. Residues: CASSLDRGRDTQYF.

This chain uses TRBV30 with TRBJ1-2; D call uncertain. The ends were cut back, 0 bases at V and 2 bases at J, with 4 bases in the middle. The CDR3 runs to 12 residues. Looked up from germline, CDR1 is GTSNPN and CDR2 is SVGIG (reference sequence). The CDR3 DNA follows: TGTGCCTGGAGTGTACAAAACTATGGCTACACCTTC. Translation: CAWSVQNYGYTF.

This clonotype was observed a few times. The chain joins TRBV10-3 to TRBJ2-7; 10 positions agree with TRBD2. The CDR3 is 16 amino acids. Trimming cost V 3 bases and J 2 bases; bases outside gene matches: 7. Germline loops: CDR1 ENHRY, CDR2 SYGVKD. CDR3 sequence: CAISDSTSGNPYEQYF. For the CDR3, the DNA is TGTGCCATCAGTGACTCAACTAGCGGGAACCCCTACGAGCAGTACTTC.

The rearrangement joins TRBV11-2 to TRBJ2-4; D remains ambiguous. The CDR3 consists of 16 residues. Between the trimmed V and J ends, which lost 2 bases and 0 bases, there was a span of 11 bases. Germline assignment: CDR1 SGHAT and CDR2 FQNNGV. The CDR3 region has the DNA TGTGCCAGCAGCTTATACGATACTTTAGCCAAAAACATTCAGTACTTC. Translating it yields CASSLYDTLAKNIQYF.

The chain recombines TRBV6-5 with TRBJ2-1, with D maybe TRBD1 (6 bases). The CDR3 is 13 residues long. Germline CDR1 reads MNHEY; CDR2 reads SVGAGI. V lost 7 bases and J 5 bases, leaving 12 bases between the germline ends. DNA of the CDR3: TGTGCCAGCACCCTGACAGGTAACAATGAGCAGTTCTTC. Its translation is CASTLTGNNEQFF.

This rearrangement joins TRBV24-1 to TRBJ2-5, with D possibly TRBD2 on 5 matching bases. The germline V gene encodes CDR1 KGHDR and CDR2 SFDVKD. The CDR3 is 14 residues long. Trimming cost V 3 bases and J 1 base, with 8 bases left between them. The CDR3 DNA reads as TGTGCCACCAGTGATACTAGAAGCCAAGAGACCCAGTACTTC. The encoded protein is CATSDTRSQETQYF.

This chain links TRBV27 with TRBJ2-7, with TRBD1 matching 9 bases. The junction had 3 bases not matched to a gene; V was cut back by 6 bases and J by 3 bases. Germline lookup yields CDR1 MNHEY and CDR2 SMNVEV (reference sequence). The CDR3 runs 13 residues. CDR3 in DNA: TGTGCCAGCAGCTGGACAGGGGTCTACGAGCAGTACTTC. Translating gives CASSWTGVYEQYF.

This chain joins TRBV5-1 and TRBJ1-3; D is unclear. The CDR3 loop spans 14 amino acids. Germline CDR1 is SGHRS and CDR2 is YFSETQ. The V end lost 4 bases, the J end lost 2 bases, and 10 bases lay between the germline ends. The CDR3 bases are TGCGCCAGCAGCCGAGGTAGGGCTGGAAACACCATATATTTT. This gives the protein CASSRGRAGNTIYF.

This clonotype has just a few counts. This chain links TRBV12-3 or TRBV12-4 with TRBJ1-5; D possibly corresponds to TRBD1 (6 bases). V gave up 4 bases and J gave up 4 bases, with 14 bases separating them. The CDR3 runs 15 residues. The CDR3 coding sequence is TGTGCCAGCAGTTCCGGACAGTCCTATAATCAGCCCCAGCATTTT. This encodes CASSSGQSYNQPQHF.

This clonotype has more than one count but fewer than ten. The chain uses TRBV10-2 and TRBJ2-3; D perhaps matches TRBD2 (5 bases). The CDR3 loop spans 15 amino acids. V shed 9 bases and J shed 1 base, with 17 bases lying between them. Germline CDR1 and CDR2: WSHSY and SAAADI. CDR3 in amino acids: CASTPSSRGTDTQYF. Here the CDR3 DNA reads TGCGCCAGTACCCCTTCTAGCAGAGGCACAGATACGCAGTATTTT.

This clonotype was seen a few times. The V call is TRBV20-1, the J call TRBJ2-1; D may be TRBD1 or TRBD2 (6 bases each). Trimming cost V 6 bases and J 5 bases, with 14 bases left between them. CDR3 length: 13 residues. Germline loops: CDR1 DFQATT, CDR2 SNEGSKA (reference sequence). DNA of the CDR3: TGCAGTGCCGCGAGGGGGGAAGACAATGAGCAGTTCTTC. Translated, it gives CSAARGEDNEQFF.

V is TRBV2 and J is TRBJ1-1, with D hard to call. Deletions cut 9 bases from V and 1 base from J, with 18 bases between. Germline values: CDR1 SNHLY, CDR2 FYNNEI. The CDR3 extends over 15 amino acids. In DNA, the CDR3 is TGTGCCAGTGAGTCGCGACGGGCCGGGAACACTGAAGCTTTCTTT. It yields the protein CASESRRAGNTEAFF.

The table lists this clonotype with a few counts. The V call is TRBV9, the J call TRBJ2-2; 10 bases align to TRBD1. The germline V gene has CDR1 SGDLS and CDR2 YYNGEE. With 5 bases clipped from V and 3 bases from J, the junction kept 10 bases outside the gene matches. This CDR3 spans 17 amino acids. CDR3 bases: TGTGCCAGCAGTTCTGCGGGACAGGGGAGGTACACCGGGGAGCTGTTTTTT. Its translation: CASSSAGQGRYTGELFF.

This clonotype was seen only a few times. The chain couples TRBV5-4 to TRBJ2-4; 8 bases are a match to TRBD2. V shed 4 bases and J 1 base; nucleotides not matched to a gene: 7. This CDR3 contains 16 residues. Germline assignment: CDR1 SGHNT and CDR2 YYREEE (reference sequence). The CDR3 loop is CASSPPREGAKNIQYF. As DNA, the CDR3 is TGTGCCAGCAGCCCTCCCCGGGAGGGGGCCAAAAACATTCAGTACTTC.